Listed below are T cell receptor beta chains from one sample, sequenced in a study of somatic mutations in cytotoxic T cells in rheumatoid arthritis. Using immunoSEQ multiplex PCR, the repertoire was profiled, and TCRdb retains in-frame clones only, with some absent. The repertoire has about 12,000 clones, 65% to 75% of them found once; the top ten carry 9% to 10%. Material for sequencing was CD8+ T cells sorted from blood. The receptor set was obtained from a man in his 70s in good health. Both conserved end residues are part of each CDR3. A D gene is named only where the DNA matches it firmly. Clone size, where shown, is once, few, many, or a class for clones that have expanded.

clone size	CDR3 length	J gene	V gene	D gene	CDR3 DNA	CDR3 protein
NA	13	TRBJ2-1	TRBV4-3	TRBD2	TGCGCCAGCAGCCAAGGGACTAGCGGGGACCAGTTCTTC	CASSQGTSGDQFF
NA	14	TRBJ1-1	TRBV27	NA	TGTGCCAGCAGTCTAACAGGGATGAACACTGAAGCTTTCTTT	CASSLTGMNTEAFF
NA	14	TRBJ1-2	TRBV7-9	NA	TGTGCCAGCAGCTTGGCTGGTGGGGTTGGAGGCTACACCTTC	CASSLAGGVGGYTF
NA	18	TRBJ2-1	TRBV28	TRBD2	TGTGCCAGCAGTTTCGGACAGCAGCCGGGACTAGCGGGATATGAGCAGTTCTTC	CASSFGQQPGLAGYEQFF
NA	15	TRBJ1-1	TRBV7-9	NA	TGTGCCAGCAGCCGCACCTCAGGGGAAAACACTGAAGCTTTCTTT	CASSRTSGENTEAFF
NA	13	TRBJ1-5	TRBV15	NA	TGTGCCACCAGCGCAGGCCCGCGGCAGCCCCAGCATTTT	CATSAGPRQPQHF
few	14	TRBJ2-1	TRBV9	NA	TGTGCCAGCAGCTCCCCTGGACCCTACAATGAGCAGTTCTTC	CASSSPGPYNEQFF
NA	14	TRBJ1-1	TRBV7-2	NA	TGTGCCAGCAGCTTTGGGGGGCTGAACACTGAAGCTTTCTTT	CASSFGGLNTEAFF
NA	14	TRBJ1-2	TRBV6-5	TRBD1	TGTGCCAGCAGTTACTCGACAGGGACGGCCGGCTACACCTTC	CASSYSTGTAGYTF
NA	16	TRBJ1-1	TRBV7-9	TRBD1	TGTGCCAGCAGCCCAAGAGGGGGCTCAGGGTACACTGAAGCTTTCTTT	CASSPRGGSGYTEAFF
few	14	TRBJ1-1	TRBV19	NA	TGTGCCAGTACCATTGGACAGCGGAACACTGAAGCTTTCTTT	CASTIGQRNTEAFF
NA	15	TRBJ2-3	TRBV6-4	TRBD2	TGTGCCAGCAGTGACTCGACTAGCGGGGGGGCTACGCAGTATTTT	CASSDSTSGGATQYF
NA	15	TRBJ2-2	TRBV15	NA	TGTGCCACCAGCAGAGGGGCTATAGCGACCGGGGAGCTGTTTTTT	CATSRGAIATGELFF
NA	13	TRBJ1-1	TRBV5-5	NA	TGTGCCAGCAGCTTTGGGGGGGTCACTGAAGCTTTCTTT	CASSFGGVTEAFF
NA	15	TRBJ2-2	TRBV6-4	NA	TGTGCCAGCAGTGACTCAGGGGATACCACCGGGGAGCTGTTTTTT	CASSDSGDTTGELFF
NA	14	TRBJ1-6	TRBV9	TRBD1	TGTGCCAGCAGCGCGGACAGGGAGAATTCACCCCTCCACTTT	CASSADRENSPLHF
NA	15	TRBJ2-7	TRBV7-6	TRBD1	TGTGCCAGCAGCTTAGATGGGACAGGGGCCTACGAGCAGTACTTC	CASSLDGTGAYEQYF
NA	11	TRBJ1-1	TRBV6-5	NA	TGTGCCAGCAGCCCAAACACTGAAGCTTTCTTT	CASSPNTEAFF
NA	14	TRBJ1-1	TRBV27	NA	TGTGCCAGCAGTTTTCGGGGATACAACACTGAAGCTTTCTTT	CASSFRGYNTEAFF
few	17	TRBJ2-2	TRBV28	NA	TGTGCCAGCAGTCCTAGGATACGGGGCCGGGGGACCGGGGAGCTGTTTTTT	CASSPRIRGRGTGELFF
NA	18	TRBJ2-3	TRBV10-3	TRBD2	TGTGCCATCAGTGAGGTTAGCGGGGGTCTCGATAAAGCAGATACGCAGTATTTT	CAISEVSGGLDKADTQYF
NA	15	TRBJ2-2	TRBV6-4	TRBD1	TGTGCCAGCAGTTCTGGGACAGGGAGCACCGGGGAGCTGTTTTTT	CASSSGTGSTGELFF
NA	15	TRBJ2-2	TRBV4-3	NA	TGCGCCAGCAGTGCCGGGACTGGTGTATCCGGGGAGCTGTTTTTT	CASSAGTGVSGELFF